At least ten counts were recorded for the clone carrying this T cell receptor (beta chain). Its cognate antigen is unknown. The sample belongs to a study of T cells in Graves' hyperthyroidism and ophthalmopathy. The study, taken as a whole, reports: From stable hyperthyroidism, ophthalmopathy was separated by a 13 V-J model. Blood also carried most thyroid clonotypes expanded above 0.001.

Germline V gene data show CDR1 as LNHNV and CDR2 as YYDKDF (reference sequence). With 6 bases clipped from V and 3 bases from J, the junction kept 9 bases outside the gene matches. This CDR3 region has 15 residues. The hyperthyroidism patients had all been newly diagnosed, and their disease duration was under 2 months. Their ages ranged from 18 to 65 years. Uncontrolled infection, other autoimmune disease, pregnancy or lactation excluded patients. Amplified TCR beta CDR3 regions derived from RNA transcripts. First-round RT-PCR with HTBI primers amplified the TCR CDR3 region. One entry per CDR3 protein, called by TCRdb with MiXCR from the multiplex PCR reads. The sample has more than 250,000 distinct CDR3 sequences, roughly 15% seen once.

The TCR comes from a woman aged 50 to 65 with Graves' hyperthyroidism that later progressed to Graves' ophthalmopathy. The sample taken for sequencing was blood. The rearrangement links TRBV15 to TRBJ2-7; the match to TRBD1 covers 9 bases. In nucleotides, the CDR3 is TGTGCCACCAGACGGGACAGGGACAGTTTCTACGAGCAGTACTTC. The encoded protein is CATRRDRDSFYEQYF.